Reported below is one T cell receptor beta chain. This record comes from a study of T-cell memory formation after mild COVID-19. Germline V lookup: CDR1 MNHNY, CDR2 SVGAGI (reference sequence). The CDR3 has 15 amino acids. V lost 9 bases to trimming and J lost 5 bases, with 23 bases between them. Each CDR3 protein is one row after TCRdb ran MiXCR on the 5' RACE reads. The table includes approximately 260,000 distinct CDR3 sequences, approximately 18% detected once. The sample comprised PBMCs or a T cell subset sorted from them (not recorded which). The origin of this receptor is a man between 18 and 29 years old who had mild COVID-19 (a few samples of this study predate the infection). Cell type and time point are not known. The chain is built from TRBV6-6 and TRBJ2-7; maybe TRBD2 (6 bases). The CDR3 loop reads CASQKRIVEGHEQYF. DNA for the CDR3: TGTGCCAGTCAGAAGAGAATAGTGGAGGGCCACGAGCAGTACTTC.